This TCR beta chain was retrieved from a study of CD8 T cells in ankylosing spondylitis listed by TCRdb under 2017. As for the study more broadly: T cell receptor beta repertoires were profiled in healthy donors and ankylosing spondylitis patients so that disease-linked TCR variants could be found. In total, the full study cohort was made up of roughly 110 healthy donors and 20 to 25 ankylosing spondylitis patients. Peripheral blood samples were taken, and synovial fluid was additionally collected from ankylosing spondylitis patients. Here is what the overall study found, with its caveats: A TCR beta motif made up of about eight highly homologous amino acid variants appeared to be characteristic of blood from ankylosing spondylitis patients. The disease-linked clones showed a CD8+ phenotype and occurred at relatively low frequencies in peripheral blood. Some motif variants had previously been reported in the synovial fluid and blood of reactive arthritis patients, which suggests shared mechanisms of disease initiation. The disease-linked clones were reported to be significantly enriched in matched synovial fluid samples from ankylosing spondylitis patients.

V and J are truncated by 1 base and 7 bases respectively, leaving an intervening sequence of 11 bases. The germline V gene yields SGHDT for CDR1 and YYEEEE for CDR2. Termini included, the CDR3 measures 13 amino acids. The kept DNA is CDR3 alone, 39 bases in frame from the first base. Instrument on record: Illumina HiSeq 2500. TCR beta libraries were prepared by quantitative 5'-RACE with molecular barcodes. The authors' analysis ran thus. To identify disease-linked TCR variants, a new computational method was used, one built on a probabilistic model of VDJ rearrangement. Using fastp trimming at Q25 and MiXCR clonotype assembly, TCRdb reanalyzed the public sequencing data and kept in-frame beta chains. Each entry merges the rows of one CDR3 protein and shows their most common DNA and genes. TCRdb, not the original authors, processed these V and J calls. This sample gives hundreds of thousands of distinct CDR3 sequences in total; approximately 17% of them show up just once. Approximately 0.97% of the sample belongs to the ten largest clones.

As for this clonotype: The antigen it binds to is not known. Given the absence of the conserved phenylalanine or tryptophan at the CDR3 end, a read error is likely.

The chain is made from TRBV5-6 and TRBJ1-2, with the D gene not confidently named. Material for sequencing was blood, either unsorted or a sorted T cell fraction (not recorded which). The sequence was obtained from a male donor with ankylosing spondylitis. The CDR3 here reads CASSLRKSSGYTS. DNA sequence: TGTGCCAGCAGCTTGAGAAAGAGTAGTGGCTACACCTCC.